Following are 14 T cell receptor beta chains from one sample sequenced in a study of OX40 agonist ivuxolimab in advanced cancers. Assay used: immunoSEQ multiplex PCR; TCRdb lists only in-frame clones, some missing. The table includes some 120,000 clones, 80% to 95% detected once. Sample: CD4+ or CD8+ T cells sorted from blood, taken in a trial of the OX40 agonist ivuxolimab. Receptors were obtained from an adult with an advanced solid tumor such as melanoma, head and neck, liver or kidney cancer.

V is TRBV7-2 and J is TRBJ2-7; unclear D gene. The CDR3 is 14 residues long. V was pared by 0 bases and J by 2 bases, with 8 bases between. In germline, CDR1 is SGHTA, CDR2 FQGNSA. CDR3 in amino acids: CASSLATLTYEQYF. The CDR3 DNA follows: TGTGCCAGCAGCTTAGCCACTCTCACCTACGAGCAGTACTTC.

The CDR3 reads CASSPAEAPNTEAFF. The DNA for the CDR3 is TGTGCCAGCAGCCCAGCGGAGGCACCGAACACTGAAGCTTTCTTT. The J gene is TRBJ1-1, the V gene TRBV27; D gene uncertain. The CDR3 has 15 residues. Germline lookup yields CDR1 MNHEY and CDR2 SMNVEV (reference sequence). Deletions cut 6 bases from V and 1 base from J, with 15 bases between.

This rearrangement joins TRBV7-9 to TRBJ1-5, with D uncertain. The CDR3 contains 17 residues. Per the germline V gene, CDR1 is SEHNR and CDR2 is FQNEAQ (reference sequence). The V end lost 1 base, the J end lost 5 bases, and 18 bases lay between the germline ends. Here the CDR3 reads CASSLVSRAADDQPQHF. CDR3 bases: TGTGCCAGCAGCTTAGTTTCGCGGGCAGCCGATGATCAGCCCCAGCATTTT.

This chain joins TRBV28 and TRBJ2-3, with TRBD2 matching 10 bases. CDR3 length: 16 residues. Germline V gene sequence: CDR1 MDHEN, CDR2 SYDVKM. V gave up 3 bases and J gave up 2 bases; unmatched junction bases: 5. CDR3 in amino acids: CASSFGAGGVTDTQYF. The CDR3 DNA reads as TGTGCCAGCAGTTTTGGAGCGGGAGGGGTCACAGATACGCAGTATTTT.

The rearrangement joins TRBV4-3 to TRBJ2-3; TRBD1 agrees at 11 bases. CDR3 length equals 16 residues. Germline V gene lookup returns CDR1 LGHNA and CDR2 YSLEER. Losses at the gene ends were 4 bases for V and 2 bases for J; bases not matched to a gene: 5. The CDR3 reads CASSPGTGGSTDTQYF. The CDR3 DNA reads as TGCGCCAGCAGCCCCGGGACAGGGGGATCCACAGATACGCAGTATTTT.

This clone was observed once. This chain connects TRBV5-4 to TRBJ2-2; 10 bases are a match to TRBD2. This CDR3 has 14 amino acids. V shed 4 bases, J shed 6 bases, and the junction held 3 bases outside the gene matches. Germline assignment: CDR1 SGHNT and CDR2 YYREEE (reference sequence). CDR3 in amino acids: CASSAAGGPGELFF. The CDR3 nucleotides are TGTGCCAGCAGCGCAGCGGGAGGGCCCGGGGAGCTGTTTTTT.

V usage is TRBV15 and J usage is TRBJ2-5; no clear D. The length of the CDR3 is 15 residues. V shed 1 base and J shed 4 bases, with 13 bases lying between them. Germline V gene data show CDR1 as LNHNV and CDR2 as YYDKDF (reference sequence). CDR3 nucleotides: TGTGCCACCAGCAGAGCATTAAACCTGGGAGAGACCCAGTACTTC. It codes for CATSRALNLGETQYF. The variable domain in full, with the rest retrieved from reference TRBV15 and TRBJ2-5, is DAMVIQNPRYQVTQFGKPVTLSCSQTLNHNVMYWYQQKSSQAPKLLFHYYDKDFNNEADTPDNFQSRRPNTSFCFLDIRSPGLGDTAMYLCATSRALNLGETQYFGPGTRLLVL.

The chain is built from TRBV19 and TRBJ1-1, with TRBD1 identical over 9 bases. The trim removed 4 bases at V and 3 bases at J, leaving 6 bases unmatched. The CDR3 loop spans 15 amino acids. From germline, CDR1 is LNHDA and CDR2 SQIVND (reference sequence). Here the CDR3 DNA reads TGTGCCAGTAGTACCGGACAGGGGTTATACACTGAAGCTTTCTTT. It translates to CASSTGQGLYTEAFF.

This chain joins TRBV30 and TRBJ1-5, with D maybe TRBD1 (6 bases). The CDR3 spans 14 residues. Germline values: CDR1 GTSNPN, CDR2 SVGIG (reference sequence). The V and J ends lost 3 bases and 5 bases respectively, with 14 bases between them. The DNA for the CDR3 is TGTGCCTGGAGCCCAAGGGGGGGTTATCAGCCCCAGCATTTT. The encoded protein is CAWSPRGGYQPQHF.

The rearrangement joins TRBV7-2 to TRBJ2-1, with 7 bases identical to TRBD2. V lost 8 bases to trimming and J lost 3 bases; unmatched junction nucleotides: 10. The CDR3 extends over 15 amino acids. Germline V gene data show CDR1 as SGHTA and CDR2 as FQGNSA. CDR3 sequence reads: CASSWTGGSYNEQFF. The CDR3 region has the DNA TGTGCCAGCTCTTGGACGGGAGGAAGCTACAATGAGCAGTTCTTC.

The chain combines TRBV28 with TRBJ2-5; D possibly corresponds to TRBD1 (7 bases). From germline, CDR1 is MDHEN and CDR2 SYDVKM. V was clipped by 3 bases and J by 4 bases, with 12 bases between them. The CDR3 runs 14 residues. The CDR3 sequence: CASSLAGGRETQYF. CDR3 sequence (DNA): TGTGCCAGCAGTTTGGCAGGGGGGAGAGAGACCCAGTACTTC.

This clone was found once. This rearrangement joins TRBV5-4 to TRBJ1-2; unclear D gene. V lost 0 bases to trimming and J lost 2 bases, with 14 bases between them. Germline lookup yields CDR1 SGHNT and CDR2 YYREEE (reference sequence). This CDR3 spans 16 amino acids. CDR3 residues: CASSLAPSGRNYGYTF. The CDR3 nucleotides read TGTGCCAGCAGCTTGGCCCCTTCTGGGAGGAACTATGGCTACACCTTC. Complete variable domain (other parts from reference TRBV5-4 and TRBJ1-2): ETGVTQSPTHLIKTRGQQVTLRCSSQSGHNTVSWYQQALGQGPQFIFQYYREEENGRGNFPPRFSGLQFPNYSSELNVNALELDDSALYLCASSLAPSGRNYGYTFGSGTRLTVV.

As DNA, the CDR3 is TGTGCCAGTATCCGGAGCGTGGGAGCGGTGGAGACCCAGTACTTC. Translating gives CASIRSVGAVETQYF. The gene calls are TRBV19 and TRBJ2-5, with D perhaps matching TRBD2 (5 bases). Germline V gives CDR1 LNHDA, CDR2 SQIVND (reference sequence). The CDR3 sequence is 15 residues long. Trimming left V 7 bases short and J 5 bases short, with 20 bases between.

The rearrangement uses TRBV11-3 and TRBJ1-4, with D hard to call. Between the trimmed V and J ends, which lost 3 bases and 4 bases, there was a span of 3 bases. The germline gives CDR1 SGHNT, CDR2 YENEEA. The CDR3 has 12 residues. In DNA form, the CDR3 reads TGTGCCAGCAGCTTTGGTAATGAAAAACTGTTTTTT. It is translated as CASSFGNEKLFF.